The clone carrying this TCR beta chain was detected only a few times. This sample is drawn from a study of human T cells and chemical hapten exposure. Trimming shortened V by 0 bases and J by 0 bases, and 16 bases separated the two germline ends. Per the germline V gene, CDR1 is SGHRS and CDR2 is YFSETQ. The CDR3 spans 19 residues. TCRdb used MiXCR to reprocess the RACE reads, holding one entry per CDR3 protein. Seen here are over 130,000 distinct CDR3 sequences, 10% to 15% observed once, and the top ten hold 1.3% to 1.5%. Time point noted: patch test 2, 6 weeks after DPC sensitization. Stated treatment: therapeutic diphenylcyclopropenone sensitization with weekly scalp DPC.

The sequencing here drew on whole blood, taken in connection with sensitization to the hapten diphenylcyclopropenone (DPC). The receptor comes from a woman in her fifties or sixties with alopecia areata. Some clones in this sample may be carry-over from other donors' samples. The chain has TRBV5-1 and TRBJ1-6; D not resolved. Here the CDR3 reads CASSLEGRSVNSYNSPLHF. The CDR3 DNA is TGCGCCAGCAGCTTGGAAGGCCGATCGGTCAACTCCTATAATTCACCCCTCCACTTT.